These 18 T cell receptor beta chains originate from one sample sequenced in a study of Ad26.COV2.S vaccination and SARS-CoV-2 variants. Stated treatment: 15 to 20 received Ad26.COV2.S at low or high dose, single or two shots; about 5 received placebo; per-sample allocation not given. The samples date from day 63 after the first vaccine or placebo injection. Here immunoSEQ multiplex PCR was the method, and the copy in TCRdb shows in-frame clones only, minus some. This sample yields about 280,000 clones, of which 87% are seen a single time; about 3.1% belongs to the top ten. The sample here was peripheral blood, taken in a trial of Ad26.COV2.S vaccine versus placebo. These receptors originate from a person aged 18 to 59 who received the Ad26.COV2.S COVID-19 vaccine or a placebo.

The chain combines TRBV9 with TRBJ2-7; 11 bases line up with TRBD1. Germline-derived CDR1 and CDR2 are SGDLS and YYNGEE. The junction had 3 bases not matched to a gene; V was cut back by 0 bases and J by 7 bases. CDR3 length equals 14 residues. CDR3 sequence (DNA): TGTGCCAGCAGCGTAGAAGGGACAGGGGGAGAGCAGTACTTC. Protein sequence: CASSVEGTGGEQYF. Combining the CDR3 with reference TRBV9 and TRBJ2-7 gives the whole variable domain DSGVTQTPKHLITATGQRVTLRCSPRSGDLSVYWYQQSLDQGLQFLIQYYNGEERAKGNILERFSAQQFPDLHSELNLSSLELGDSALYFCASSVEGTGGEQYFGPGTRLTVT.

This clone was detected once. The chain employs TRBV27 and TRBJ1-2; tentatively, D is TRBD1 (6 bases). Germline V lookup: CDR1 MNHEY, CDR2 SMNVEV (reference sequence). V was pared by 0 bases and J by 3 bases, with 14 bases between. This CDR3 has 16 amino acids. The CDR3 region is CASSLSSGGAYYGYTF. CDR3 nucleotide sequence: TGTGCCAGCAGTTTATCGTCGGGGGGCGCCTACTATGGCTACACCTTC.

The V gene is TRBV29-1, the J gene TRBJ2-5, with 8 bases aligning to TRBD2. Looked up from germline, CDR1 is SQVTM and CDR2 is ANQGSEA. The CDR3 has 12 amino acids. Trimming took 4 bases from V and 4 from J; bases not matched to a gene: 2. The CDR3 DNA sequence: TGCAGCGTTGGCCTAGCGGGAGAGACCCAGTACTTC. Translating it yields CSVGLAGETQYF.

The chain is built from TRBV5-6 and TRBJ1-5; D unresolved. CDR1 and CDR2 from the germline V gene are SGHDT and YYEEEE. The CDR3 spans 12 residues. Trimming pared 0 bases from V and 6 bases from J, leaving 4 bases between. The CDR3 nucleotides read TGTGCCAGCAGCTTGGAGGGTCAGCCCCAGCATTTT. Residues: CASSLEGQPQHF.

The V call is TRBV2, the J call TRBJ2-2; D ambiguous. Per the germline V gene, CDR1 is SNHLY and CDR2 is FYNNEI. CDR3 length: 15 residues. The V and J ends lost 2 bases and 2 bases respectively, with 9 bases between them. The CDR3 loop reads CASSETPTNTGELFF. CDR3 coding DNA: TGTGCCAGCAGTGAAACCCCGACAAACACCGGGGAGCTGTTTTTT.

This clone came up once. The junction departs from the called germline gene at one end, perhaps through a read error. The chain is built from TRBV7-7 and TRBJ2-3; 8 nucleotides match TRBD1. This CDR3 contains 15 residues. Per the germline V gene, CDR1 is SSHAT and CDR2 is FNYEAQ (reference sequence). The CDR3 sequence is CASSEGTGDTDTQYF. CDR3 nucleotides: TGTGCTAGCAGCGAGGGGACAGGAGACACAGATACGCAGTATTTT.

The chain links TRBV7-2 to TRBJ1-5, with 7 bases that match TRBD1. CDR3 length: 17 residues. With V trimmed by 2 bases and J by 6 bases, 13 bases remained unmatched. Germline V lookup: CDR1 SGHTA, CDR2 FQGNSA. The CDR3 DNA is TGTGCCAGCAGCTTAAATAGGGGGCCAGGGGGACTTCAGCCCCAGCATTTT. It specifies CASSLNRGPGGLQPQHF.

This clone has a count of ten or more. The rearrangement joins TRBV11-2 to TRBJ1-4; D remains unclear. The germline V gene has CDR1 SGHAT and CDR2 FQNNGV. The length of the CDR3 is 13 residues. The germline V and J ends were trimmed by 5 bases and 10 bases, with 14 bases remaining between them. The CDR3: CASSPARRGKLFF. For the CDR3, the DNA is TGTGCCAGCAGCCCGGCGCGGCGGGGAAAACTGTTTTTT.

The J gene is TRBJ2-7, the V gene TRBV20-1; D perhaps matches TRBD1 (7 bases). The CDR3 runs 14 residues. The V gene lost 3 bases and the J gene lost 0 bases, with 12 bases spanning the gap. CDR1 DFQATT and CDR2 SNEGSKA come from the germline V gene (reference sequence). The DNA of the CDR3 is TGCAGTGCTAGTGGAGGGGACAGCTCCTACGAGCAGTACTTC. Its translation is CSASGGDSSYEQYF.

J is TRBJ1-4 and V is TRBV4-1, with D tentatively TRBD1 (5 bases). CDR1 and CDR2 from the germline V gene are MGHRA and YSYEKL. This CDR3 is built from 17 residues. With 5 bases removed from V and 3 bases from J, the gap between germline ends came to 19 bases. In nucleotides, the CDR3 is TGCGCCAGCAGCATTCATTGGGGGGGAGCGTCTAATGAAAAACTGTTTTTT. Residues: CASSIHWGGASNEKLFF.

The chain has TRBV19 and TRBJ1-2, with TRBD1 matching over 12 bases. Germline CDR1 and CDR2: LNHDA and SQIVND (reference sequence). Trimming cost V 6 bases and J 2 bases; bases outside gene matches: 4. CDR3 length: 15 residues. The DNA of the CDR3 is TGTGCCAGTAGCCCTGGGACAGGGGGCAACTATGGCTACACCTTC. Translated: CASSPGTGGNYGYTF. The whole variable domain, remainder taken from reference TRBV19 and TRBJ1-2, is DGGITQSPKYLFRKEGQNVTLSCEQNLNHDAMYWYRQDPGQGLRLIYYSQIVNDFQKGDIAEGYSVSREKKESFPLTVTSAQKNPTAFYLCASSPGTGGNYGYTFGSGTRLTVV.

The chain joins TRBV5-1 to TRBJ2-7; D is perhaps TRBD1 or TRBD2 (5 bases each). The CDR3 covers 16 residues. The V end lost 0 bases, the J end lost 2 bases, and 15 bases lay between the germline ends. CDR1 SGHRS and CDR2 YFSETQ come from the germline V gene. The CDR3 loop is CASSLAGTLGTYEQYF. For the CDR3, the DNA is TGCGCCAGCAGCTTGGCCGGGACCCTAGGAACCTACGAGCAGTACTTC. Full variable domain (remainder filled in from reference TRBV5-1 and TRBJ2-7): KAGVTQTPRYLIKTRGQQVTLSCSPISGHRSVSWYQQTPGQGLQFLFEYFSETQRNKGNFPGRFSGRQFSNSRSEMNVSTLELGDSALYLCASSLAGTLGTYEQYFGPGTRLTVT.

J is TRBJ2-4 and V is TRBV5-6; 7 nucleotides align to TRBD2. V gave up 0 bases and J gave up 1 base; unmatched junction bases: 1. Germline assignment: CDR1 SGHDT and CDR2 YYEEEE. The CDR3 sequence is 15 residues long. The CDR3 region has the DNA TGTGCCAGCAGCTTGGCCGGGGGGGCCAAAAACATTCAGTACTTC. Protein: CASSLAGGAKNIQYF. The variable domain in full, with the rest retrieved from reference TRBV5-6 and TRBJ2-4, is DAGVTQSPTHLIKTRGQQVTLRCSPKSGHDTVSWYQQALGQGPQFIFQYYEEEERQRGNFPDRFSGHQFPNYSSELNVNALLLGDSALYLCASSLAGGAKNIQYFGAGTRLSVL.

The CDR3 DNA follows: TGCAGTGCTAGTCAGGGGGCGGGCGGGGAGCTGTTTTTT. This translates into CSASQGAGGELFF. The chain uses TRBV20-1 and TRBJ2-2; 8 nucleotides align to TRBD1. Germline lookup yields CDR1 DFQATT and CDR2 SNEGSKA (reference sequence). Trimming removed 3 bases from V and 7 bases from J; junction bases left unmatched: 4. The CDR3 spans 13 residues.

The rearrangement uses TRBV4-2 and TRBJ2-1; D is undetermined. The CDR3 spans 16 residues. Trimming took off 1 base at V and 8 bases at J, with 18 bases between the two ends. Germline V gene lookup returns CDR1 LGHNA and CDR2 YNFKEQ. Here the CDR3 DNA reads TGTGCCAGCAGCCAAGGGAAAGCGACACCCCGGGATGAGCAGTTCTTC. Amino acid sequence: CASSQGKATPRDEQFF.

This sequence joins TRBV6-2 or TRBV6-3 and TRBJ1-2, with a possible D match to TRBD1 (6 bases). The V and J ends lost 0 bases and 7 bases respectively, with 6 bases between them. This CDR3 is built from 12 residues. Germline CDR1 reads MNHEY; CDR2 reads SVGEGT. The CDR3 here is CASSYSGGGYTF. The CDR3 DNA is TGTGCCAGCAGTTACTCAGGGGGTGGCTACACCTTC.

The chain recombines TRBV27 with TRBJ1-3; D unclear. Germline V gene data show CDR1 as MNHEY and CDR2 as SMNVEV (reference sequence). The CDR3 is 16 amino acids. The V end lost 5 bases, the J end lost 1 base, and 15 bases lay between the germline ends. The CDR3 bases are TGTGCCAGCAGTCGACTCGGTCTCTCGTCTGGAAACACCATATATTTT. Its protein is CASSRLGLSSGNTIYF.

CDR3 loop: CASSLWGAEKLFF. The CDR3 region has the DNA TGTGCCAGCAGCTTATGGGGGGCGGAAAAACTGTTTTTT. The chain combines TRBV7-2 with TRBJ1-4, with a possible D match to TRBD1 (6 bases). From germline, CDR1 is SGHTA and CDR2 FQGNSA. The CDR3 is made up of 13 amino acids. Trimming left V 2 bases short and J 8 bases short, with 9 bases between.